This T cell receptor (beta chain) was profiled in a study of T cells in tuberculosis. Findings and caveats of the study: Classification accuracy was approximately 85% (AUROC approximately 0.9) with the GMM-specific repertoire. Smaller alpha distances in active tuberculosis partly reflected shorter CDR3-alpha lengths. Cases with active tuberculosis were adults, while controls were adolescents.

The assay was immunoSEQ multiplex PCR, and TCRdb's table has in-frame clones only and misses some. The sample records around 38,000 clones, roughly 92% being singletons. V lost 5 bases and J lost 8; bases outside the gene matches: 6. The CDR3 sequence is 13 residues long. Per germline, CDR1 SGHTA and CDR2 FQGNSA. With regard to this clone: Antigen unknown.

This TCR derives from a donor between 10 and 35 years old with latent tuberculosis or without tuberculosis infection. The specimen sequenced was PBMCs. The V and J genes are TRBV7-2 and TRBJ2-7; 10 nucleotides agree with TRBD1. CDR3 sequence reads: CASSARQGAKQYF. The CDR3 DNA follows: TGTGCCAGCAGCGCGCGACAGGGGGCGAAGCAGTACTTC. Together with reference TRBV7-2 and TRBJ2-7, the CDR3 gives the full variable domain: GAGVSQSPSNKVTEKGKDVELRCDPISGHTALYWYRQSLGQGLEFLIYFQGNSAPDKSGLPSDRFSAERTGGSVSTLTIQRTQQEDSAVYLCASSARQGAKQYFGPGTRLTVT.